Below, one TCR beta chain is given with its context. The data originate from a study of blood T cells in healthy people across ages. The V gene lost 0 bases and the J gene lost 7 bases, with 13 bases spanning the gap. Germline V CDR1 and CDR2: MGHRA, YSYEKL. This CDR3 has 15 residues. Together with a sample-barcoded 5' primer, a J-beta primer mix was included in a second PCR lasting about 6 to 11 cycles. A single record per CDR3 protein comes from TCRdb applying MiXCR to the 5' RACE reads. Here the sample spans hundreds of thousands of distinct CDR3 sequences, roughly 44% being singletons. This chain links TRBV4-1 with TRBJ2-1; possibly TRBD1 for D (5 bases). The sample taken for sequencing was blood. The receptor was isolated from a man aged 55-75 years in good health. The CDR3 sequence is CASSQDPQGGNEQFF. The CDR3 bases are TGCGCCAGCAGCCAAGACCCGCAGGGTGGAAATGAGCAGTTCTTC.